This T cell receptor beta chain appears in the sequencing data of a study of T cell repertoires in cytomegalovirus infection. Using its own MiXCR run on the reads, TCRdb lists one record per CDR3 protein. The sample lists roughly 190,000 distinct CDR3 sequences; 8% to 10% were seen once. The V gene lost 5 bases and the J gene lost 3 bases, with 10 bases spanning the gap. The V gene's germline CDR1 is SEHNR and CDR2 FQNEAQ (reference sequence). The CDR3 is 13 amino acids. The chain has TRBV7-9 and TRBJ1-2; no firm D call. Source material: PBMCs. The TCR was taken from a human donor in good health (CMV status not recorded). Some clones in this sample may be carry-over from other donors' samples. Here the CDR3 reads CASSADQYYGYTF. The CDR3 DNA is TGTGCCAGCAGCGCCGACCAGTACTATGGCTACACCTTC.